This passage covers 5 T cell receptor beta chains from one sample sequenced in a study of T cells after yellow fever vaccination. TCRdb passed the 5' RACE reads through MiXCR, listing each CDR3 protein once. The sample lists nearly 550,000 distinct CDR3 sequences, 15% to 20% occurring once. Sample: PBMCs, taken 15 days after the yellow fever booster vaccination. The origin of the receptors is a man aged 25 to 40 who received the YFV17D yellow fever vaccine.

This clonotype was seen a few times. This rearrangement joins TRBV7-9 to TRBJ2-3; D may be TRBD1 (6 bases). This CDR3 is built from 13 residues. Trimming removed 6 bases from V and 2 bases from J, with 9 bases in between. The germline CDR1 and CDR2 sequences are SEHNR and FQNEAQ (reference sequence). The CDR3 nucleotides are TGTGCCAGCAGGTACAGGGCCACAGATACGCAGTATTTT. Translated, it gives CASRYRATDTQYF.

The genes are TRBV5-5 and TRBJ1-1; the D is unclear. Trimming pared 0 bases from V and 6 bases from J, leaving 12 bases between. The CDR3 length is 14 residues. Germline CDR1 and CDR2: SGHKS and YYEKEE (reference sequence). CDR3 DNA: TGTGCCAGCAGCTTGGAGAAAGGGATGTCTGAAGCTTTCTTT. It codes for CASSLEKGMSEAFF.

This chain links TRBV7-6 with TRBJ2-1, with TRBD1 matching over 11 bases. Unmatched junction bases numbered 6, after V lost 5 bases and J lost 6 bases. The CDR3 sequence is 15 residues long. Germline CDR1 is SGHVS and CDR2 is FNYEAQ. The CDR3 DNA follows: TGTGCCAGCAGCCCCGGGACAGGGGGTTCCAATGAGCAGTTCTTC. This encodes CASSPGTGGSNEQFF.

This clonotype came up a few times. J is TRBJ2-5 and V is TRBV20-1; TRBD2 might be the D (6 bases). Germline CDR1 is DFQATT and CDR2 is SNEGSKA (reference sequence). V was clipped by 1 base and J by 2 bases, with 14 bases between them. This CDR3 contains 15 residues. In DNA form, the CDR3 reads TGCAGTGCTAGAGGTAGCGGAGAGACTCAAGAGACCCAGTACTTC. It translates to CSARGSGETQETQYF.

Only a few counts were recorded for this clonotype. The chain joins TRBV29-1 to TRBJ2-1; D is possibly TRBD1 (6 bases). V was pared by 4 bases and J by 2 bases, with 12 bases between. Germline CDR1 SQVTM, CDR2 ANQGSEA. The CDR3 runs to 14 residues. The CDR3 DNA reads TGCAGCGTTGGACAGGTCGGCACCTACAATGAGCAGTTCTTC. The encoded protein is CSVGQVGTYNEQFF.